One and the same sample provided the 26 T cell receptor beta chains below, sequenced in a study of Ad26.COV2.S vaccination and SARS-CoV-2 variants. This table comes from immunoSEQ multiplex PCR, and its TCRdb copy is limited to in-frame clones, with some not included. The sample lists some 520,000 clones; around nine tenths were seen once. Treatment meaning: roughly 18 received Ad26.COV2.S at low or high dose, single or two shots; roughly 5 received placebo; per-sample allocation not given. Material that was analyzed had been drawn on day 63 after the first vaccine or placebo injection. The specimen was peripheral blood, collected in a trial of Ad26.COV2.S vaccine versus placebo. Source of these receptors: a person aged 18-60 years who received the Ad26.COV2.S COVID-19 vaccine or a placebo.

The count of this clone is one. The chain uses TRBV7-6 and TRBJ1-1; D remains unclear. The CDR3 covers 11 residues. Germline-derived CDR1 and CDR2 are SGHVS and FNYEAQ. The germline V and J ends were trimmed by 6 bases and 4 bases, with 6 bases remaining between them. CDR3 in DNA: TGTGCCAGCAGGGAGACCACTGAAGCTTTCTTT. Its protein product is CASRETTEAFF.

V and J are TRBV2 and TRBJ1-2; TRBD1 aligns across 9 bases. CDR1 and CDR2 (germline): SNHLY, FYNNEI. With V trimmed by 7 bases and J by 8 bases, 8 bases remained unmatched. This CDR3 has 13 amino acids. This CDR3 is CASIADRGGGYTF. DNA for the CDR3: TGTGCCAGCATCGCGGACAGGGGAGGAGGCTACACCTTC.

Only a few counts were recorded for this clone. This chain links TRBV7-9 with TRBJ1-3; no reliable D call. The length of the CDR3 is 14 residues. Germline V gene lookup returns CDR1 SEHNR and CDR2 FQNEAQ (reference sequence). V was trimmed by 5 bases and J by 2 bases, leaving 10 bases between them. The CDR3 DNA sequence: TGTGCCAGCAGCCGGGAGATCACTGGAAACACCATATATTTT. The encoded protein is CASSREITGNTIYF.

The chain has TRBV4-1 and TRBJ1-2; D gene unclear. The germline V gene encodes CDR1 MGHRA and CDR2 YSYEKL. The CDR3 has 15 amino acids. Between the trimmed V and J ends, which lost 0 bases and 6 bases, there was a span of 14 bases. The CDR3 protein is CASSQDPAGRDGYTF. In nucleotides, the CDR3 is TGCGCCAGCAGCCAAGATCCAGCAGGACGAGATGGCTACACCTTC.

There are a few counts of this clone. The genes are TRBV6-2 or TRBV6-3 and TRBJ2-2; a weak D match, TRBD1 (5 bases). The CDR3 has 15 amino acids. Trimming pared 0 bases from V and 5 bases from J, leaving 10 bases between. Germline V gene data show CDR1 as MNHEY and CDR2 as SVGEGT. The CDR3 nucleotides are TGTGCCAGCAGTTACTCGCCCCCAGGGACCGGGGAGCTGTTTTTT. As protein: CASSYSPPGTGELFF.

The gene calls are TRBV10-3 and TRBJ1-2; D gene unclear. In germline, CDR1 is ENHRY, CDR2 SYGVKD. Trimming cost V 5 bases and J 0 bases, with 7 bases left between them. The CDR3 is 13 amino acids. The DNA of the CDR3 is TGTGCCATCAGTACGGACGCTAACTATGGCTACACCTTC. Encoded protein: CAISTDANYGYTF.

The J gene is TRBJ2-7, the V gene TRBV11-1; TRBD2 might be the D (6 bases). With 4 bases removed from V and 0 bases from J, the gap between germline ends came to 13 bases. The CDR3 has 15 amino acids. Germline loops: CDR1 SGHAT, CDR2 FQDESV (reference sequence). In DNA form, the CDR3 reads TGTGCCAGCAGCTATCGGGGACTTCTCTCCTACGAGCAGTACTTC. Residues: CASSYRGLLSYEQYF.

Turning to this clone: Other DNA sequences of this sample code for an identical CDR3. This chain uses TRBV30 with TRBJ1-2; a weak D match, TRBD1 (6 bases). V gave up 0 bases and J gave up 2 bases, with 7 bases separating them. The germline V gene encodes CDR1 GTSNPN and CDR2 SVGIG (reference sequence). The CDR3 is 13 amino acids. As DNA, the CDR3 is TGTGCCTGGAGTGTTGGGACAAACTATGGCTACACCTTC. This gives the protein CAWSVGTNYGYTF.

The chain carries TRBV6-2 or TRBV6-3 and TRBJ1-5, with unresolved D. The ends were cut back, 0 bases at V and 10 bases at J, with 16 bases in the middle. The CDR3 sequence is 15 residues long. In germline, CDR1 is MNHEY, CDR2 SVGEGT. The CDR3 here is CASSYSGTGTGPQHF. Written as DNA, the CDR3 is TGTGCCAGCAGTTACTCGGGCACGGGAACGGGTCCCCAGCATTTT.

The rearrangement links TRBV19 to TRBJ1-1, with TRBD1 matching over 8 bases. V gave up 6 bases and J gave up 0 bases; unmatched junction bases: 12. The CDR3 sequence is 17 residues long. Germline V lookup: CDR1 LNHDA, CDR2 SQIVND (reference sequence). The CDR3 DNA reads as TGTGCCAGTAGCCCAAACAGGGGGGCGAACATGAACACTGAAGCTTTCTTT. Protein: CASSPNRGANMNTEAFF.

The rearrangement joins TRBV5-6 to TRBJ1-4; a weak D match, TRBD1 (5 bases). CDR1 is SGHDT, CDR2 YYEEEE, per germline. Trimming removed 4 bases from V and 5 bases from J, with 15 bases in between. The CDR3 has 15 residues. The CDR3 DNA reads TGTGCCAGCAGCATCGCCCCGGGGGTAAATGAAAAACTGTTTTTT. Amino acid sequence: CASSIAPGVNEKLFF.

The rearrangement joins TRBV7-9 to TRBJ2-5; 7 nucleotides line up with TRBD1. V trimming: 5 bases; J trimming: 0 bases; junction bases outside the gene matches: 3. CDR3 length equals 14 residues. The germline V gene encodes CDR1 SEHNR and CDR2 FQNEAQ (reference sequence). Here the CDR3 reads CASSLGTDQETQYF. The CDR3 DNA follows: TGTGCCAGCAGCCTTGGGACAGACCAAGAGACCCAGTACTTC.

V is TRBV13 and J is TRBJ2-7; D is possibly TRBD2 (5 bases). Germline V gene data show CDR1 as PRHDT and CDR2 as FYEKMQ (reference sequence). The CDR3 is made up of 13 amino acids. With 0 bases removed from V and 6 bases from J, the gap between germline ends came to 9 bases. In DNA, the CDR3 is TGTGCCAGCAGCTTAGGTCCGGGGAGCGAGCAGTACTTC. This sequence encodes CASSLGPGSEQYF.

The chain links TRBV7-3 to TRBJ2-1; no firm D call. Germline CDR1 SGHTA, CDR2 FQGTGA. V dropped 4 bases and J dropped 4 bases, with 23 bases sitting between them. This CDR3 contains 18 residues. This CDR3 is CASSSRPPRPDQYNEQFF. DNA for the CDR3: TGTGCCAGCAGCTCCCGGCCTCCCCGCCCAGATCAGTACAATGAGCAGTTCTTC.

This clone was recorded once. The chain has TRBV30 and TRBJ1-5; weak D call: TRBD1 (5 bases). This CDR3 has 12 amino acids. V lost 3 bases to trimming and J lost 6 bases, with 9 bases between them. Per the germline V gene, CDR1 is GTSNPN and CDR2 is SVGIG (reference sequence). The CDR3 nucleotides are TGTGCCTGGAGCTCTGGGGCTCAGCCCCAGCATTTT. This codes for CAWSSGAQPQHF.

CDR3 sequence: CASSELREASYEQYF. The CDR3 DNA follows: TGTGCCAGCAGTGAACTGCGGGAGGCCTCCTACGAGCAGTACTTC. This chain uses TRBV2 with TRBJ2-7, with 8 positions matching TRBD2. Germline lookup yields CDR1 SNHLY and CDR2 FYNNEI. V lost 2 bases and J lost 0; bases outside the gene matches: 3. The CDR3 is made up of 15 amino acids.

This chain links TRBV2 with TRBJ1-1; TRBD1 agrees at 7 bases. This CDR3 contains 13 residues. V trimming: 2 bases; J trimming: 6 bases; junction bases outside the gene matches: 3. Germline CDR1 and CDR2: SNHLY and FYNNEI. The CDR3 here is CASSEKQGPEAFF. As DNA, the CDR3 is TGTGCCAGCAGTGAAAAACAGGGGCCTGAAGCTTTCTTT.

The V and J genes are TRBV9 and TRBJ1-3; D gene unclear. The CDR3 has 15 residues. V gave up 4 bases and J gave up 0 bases, with 11 bases separating them. Germline V CDR1 and CDR2: SGDLS, YYNGEE. CDR3 DNA sequence: TGTGCCAGCAGCCGTACACCAGTCTCTGGAAACACCATATATTTT. Translated: CASSRTPVSGNTIYF.

J is TRBJ2-2 and V is TRBV14, with 8 bases aligning to TRBD1. Germline V lookup: CDR1 SGHDN, CDR2 FVKESK. The CDR3 extends over 15 amino acids. The V segment lost 4 bases and the J segment 6 bases; nucleotides outside the gene matches: 7. The CDR3 DNA reads TGTGCCAGCAGCCCATGGACAGGGATCGCCGGGGAGCTGTTTTTT. This translates into CASSPWTGIAGELFF.

This rearrangement joins TRBV10-3 to TRBJ2-2, with D maybe TRBD1 (6 bases). This CDR3 is built from 15 residues. Germline V lookup: CDR1 ENHRY, CDR2 SYGVKD. Between the trimmed V and J ends, which lost 4 bases and 4 bases, there was a span of 13 bases. CDR3: CAISGNRVGTGELFF. DNA of the CDR3: TGTGCCATCAGTGGTAACAGGGTCGGCACCGGGGAGCTGTTTTTT.

This chain connects TRBV7-8 to TRBJ1-1; D is possibly TRBD1 (5 bases). V lost 1 base and J 4 bases, leaving 13 bases between the germline ends. The CDR3 length is 15 residues. From germline, CDR1 is SGHVS and CDR2 FQNEAQ. In DNA, the CDR3 is TGTGCCAGCAGCTTAGAGGGGCGGCTGGGCACTGAAGCTTTCTTT. Amino acids: CASSLEGRLGTEAFF.

This clone was seen just once. The chain's CDR3 is CASRRGRSGNTIYF. CDR3 nucleotide sequence: TGTGCTTCCCGGCGGGGAAGAAGTGGAAACACCATATATTTT. The gene calls are TRBV19 and TRBJ1-3; D not resolved. The CDR3 extends over 14 amino acids. Per the germline V gene, CDR1 is LNHDA and CDR2 is SQIVND (reference sequence). Full variable domain (rest looked up from reference TRBV19 and TRBJ1-3): DGGITQSPKYLFRKEGQNVTLSCEQNLNHDAMYWYRQDPGQGLRLIYYSQIVNDFQKGDIAEGYSVSREKKESFPLTVTSAQKNPTAFYLCASRRGRSGNTIYFGEGSWLTVV.

The V gene is TRBV24-1, the J gene TRBJ2-7, with TRBD2 identical over 12 bases. The germline CDR1 and CDR2 sequences are KGHDR and SFDVKD. The CDR3 is made up of 15 amino acids. V shed 4 bases and J 7 bases; nucleotides not matched to a gene: 7. For the CDR3, the DNA is TGTGCCACCAGTGAGCGGACTAGCGGGACCCTTGAGCAGTACTTC. Translating gives CATSERTSGTLEQYF.

The chain's CDR3 is CAWSPQGLTDTQYF. Written as DNA, the CDR3 is TGTGCCTGGAGTCCGCAGGGCTTGACAGATACGCAGTATTTT. The genes are TRBV30 and TRBJ2-3, with D possibly matching TRBD1 (5 bases). V was cut by 2 bases and J by 3 bases, with 12 bases left in between. CDR1 and CDR2 from the germline V gene are GTSNPN and SVGIG (reference sequence). The CDR3 consists of 14 residues.

V is TRBV4-3 and J is TRBJ1-1, with 7 nucleotides matching TRBD1. Unmatched junction bases numbered 11, after V lost 3 bases and J lost 4 bases. Looked up from germline, CDR1 is LGHNA and CDR2 is YSLEER. The CDR3 totals 16 residues. CDR3 DNA: TGCGCCAGCAGCCAGCGCCCCGGGACAGCAGCCACTGAAGCTTTCTTT. Translating it yields CASSQRPGTAATEAFF.

The rearrangement joins TRBV4-3 to TRBJ1-1, with D uncertain. The V end lost 1 base, the J end lost 2 bases, and 8 bases lay between the germline ends. Germline V gene lookup returns CDR1 LGHNA and CDR2 YSLEER. The CDR3 length is 14 residues. Here the CDR3 reads CASSQGVGNTEAFF. DNA of the CDR3: TGCGCCAGCAGCCAAGGGGTGGGAAACACTGAAGCTTTCTTT.